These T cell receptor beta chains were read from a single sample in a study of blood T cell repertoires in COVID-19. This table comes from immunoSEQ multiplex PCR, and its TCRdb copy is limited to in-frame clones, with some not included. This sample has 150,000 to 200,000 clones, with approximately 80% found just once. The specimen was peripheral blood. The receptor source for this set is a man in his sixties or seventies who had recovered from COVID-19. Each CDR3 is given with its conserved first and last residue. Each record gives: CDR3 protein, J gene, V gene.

CAIHTGTGHDEQYF	TRBJ2-7	TRBV6-5
CASSPGQGRTDTQYF	TRBJ2-3	TRBV18
CATASGGNTIYF	TRBJ1-3	TRBV19
CASSPAAAASYEQYF	TRBJ2-7	TRBV7-2
CASSYNDRRDGYTF	TRBJ1-2	TRBV6-2/TRBV6-3
CASSSYRTGELFF	TRBJ2-2	TRBV7-2
CASSEGLALSTDTQYF	TRBJ2-3	TRBV6-1
CAISESGGGGSSYEQYF	TRBJ2-7	TRBV10-3
CASSQALAASETQYF	TRBJ2-5	TRBV3-1/TRBV3-2
CASSITGVSNQPQHF	TRBJ1-5	TRBV19
CASSYSRRGQGHEQYF	TRBJ2-7	TRBV6-5
CASDRSNQPQHF	TRBJ1-5	TRBV27
CASSGQALSTEAFF	TRBJ1-1	TRBV7-9
CASSPDIGFHNEQFF	TRBJ2-1	TRBV18
CASRTGVESYEQYF	TRBJ2-7	TRBV2
CASSRGGNSYEQYF	TRBJ2-7	TRBV27
CAISARTGGEGGRANEQFF	TRBJ2-1	TRBV10-3
CASSSLGQGAPYEQYF	TRBJ2-7	TRBV6-5
CASSIGAFNEKLFF	TRBJ1-4	TRBV19
CASSYSTAPPFF	TRBJ2-1	TRBV6-2/TRBV6-3
CASSDRGIGQPQHF	TRBJ1-5	TRBV2
CASSVVREQYF	TRBJ2-7	TRBV9
CASSLGLDDTQYF	TRBJ2-3	TRBV5-1
CASTPGQGGQTQYF	TRBJ2-5	TRBV7-7
CASSLMKGRGEQFF	TRBJ2-1	TRBV28
CASSPLNIEAFF	TRBJ1-1	TRBV7-8
CASSLSAGGPVPRVVQYF	TRBJ2-5	TRBV5-1
CASSLGGVNQPQHF	TRBJ1-5	TRBV28
CATSGQPGQNEQFF	TRBJ2-1	TRBV24-1
CASSQLGSGVGTGELFF	TRBJ2-2	TRBV27
CASSYRDRGDYGYTF	TRBJ1-2	TRBV28
CASNRNTEAFF	TRBJ1-1	TRBV19
CASSKKDRGGGYTF	TRBJ1-2	TRBV21-1
CASSLEAVNQPQHF	TRBJ1-5	TRBV11-2
CASSLTDRNTEAFF	TRBJ1-1	TRBV7-6